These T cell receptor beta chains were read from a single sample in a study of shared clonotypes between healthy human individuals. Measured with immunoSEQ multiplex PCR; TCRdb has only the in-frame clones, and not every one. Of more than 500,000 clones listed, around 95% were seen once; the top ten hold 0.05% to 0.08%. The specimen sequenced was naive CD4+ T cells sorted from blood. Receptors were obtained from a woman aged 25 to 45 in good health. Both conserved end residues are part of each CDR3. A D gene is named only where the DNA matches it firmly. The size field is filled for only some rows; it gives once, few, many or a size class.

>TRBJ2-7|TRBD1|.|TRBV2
CASSTQGQGAYEQYF
TGTGCCAGCAGTACCCAGGGACAGGGCGCCTACGAGCAGTACTTC
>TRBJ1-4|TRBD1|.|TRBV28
CASSLFDRASEKLFF
TGTGCCAGCAGTTTATTCGACAGGGCCTCAGAAAAACTGTTTTTT
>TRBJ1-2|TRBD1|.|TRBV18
CASSPSTGHYGYTF
TGTGCCAGCTCACCTTCGACAGGGCATTATGGCTACACCTTC
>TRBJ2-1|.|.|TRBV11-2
CASSLEVSARSYNEQFF
TGTGCCAGCAGCTTAGAGGTTAGCGCCCGCTCCTACAATGAGCAGTTCTTC
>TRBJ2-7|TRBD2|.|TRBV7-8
CASSFLGLADTYEQYF
TGTGCCAGCAGCTTTCTAGGACTAGCGGATACCTACGAGCAGTACTTC
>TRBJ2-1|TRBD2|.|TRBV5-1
CASSLAGGSRDPNEQFF
TGCGCCAGCAGCTTGGCCGGCGGGAGCCGGGATCCGAATGAGCAGTTCTTC
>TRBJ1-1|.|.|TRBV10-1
CASSEGGSGGTEAFF
TGCGCCAGCAGTGAGGGGGGAAGTGGGGGCACTGAAGCTTTCTTT
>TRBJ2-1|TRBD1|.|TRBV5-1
CASSLGPGQGVLFTYNEQFF
TGCGCCAGCAGCTTGGGTCCGGGACAGGGAGTCCTTTTCACCTACAATGAGCAGTTCTTC
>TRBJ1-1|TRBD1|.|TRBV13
CASSTGGVVVNTEAFF
TGTGCCAGCAGCACAGGGGGGGTTGTGGTGAACACTGAAGCTTTCTTT
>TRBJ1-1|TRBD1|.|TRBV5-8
CASSPGTGGGEDTEAFF
TGTGCCAGCAGCCCCGGGACAGGGGGCGGAGAGGACACTGAAGCTTTCTTT
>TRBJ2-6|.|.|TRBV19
CASSMFTGANVLTF
TGTGCCAGTAGTATGTTCACTGGGGCCAACGTCCTGACTTTC
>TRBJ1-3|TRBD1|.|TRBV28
CASRGTGENTIYF
TGTGCCAGCAGGGGGACAGGAGAAAACACCATATATTTT
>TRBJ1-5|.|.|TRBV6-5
CASSYSTGNQPQHF
TGTGCCAGCAGTTACTCCACGGGCAATCAGCCCCAGCATTTT
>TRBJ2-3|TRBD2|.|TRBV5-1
CASSKGLAVPTDTQYF
TGCGCCAGCAGCAAGGGACTAGCGGTACCCACAGATACGCAGTATTTT
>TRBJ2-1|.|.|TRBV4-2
CASSQEAAGWEPGYNEQFF
TGTGCCAGCAGCCAAGAGGCCGCCGGGTGGGAGCCCGGGTACAATGAGCAGTTCTTC
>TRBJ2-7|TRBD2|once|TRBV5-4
CASSGSGPPYEQYF
TGTGCCAGCAGCGGTAGCGGGCCCCCCTACGAGCAGTACTTC
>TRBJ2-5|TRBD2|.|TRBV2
CASSVTSVGAETQYF
TGTGCCAGCAGTGTCACTAGCGTTGGGGCTGAGACCCAGTACTTC
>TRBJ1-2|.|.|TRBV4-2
CASSLAVAGRHNYGYTF
TGTGCCAGCAGCCTGGCTGTCGCGGGGCGGCATAACTATGGCTACACCTTC
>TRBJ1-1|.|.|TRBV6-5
CASSPLGLRTEAFF
TGTGCCAGCAGTCCCCTGGGACTCCGCACTGAAGCTTTCTTT
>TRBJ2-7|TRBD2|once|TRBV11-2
CASSRLAGVGGEQYF
TGTGCCAGCAGCCGCCTAGCGGGCGTTGGGGGCGAGCAGTACTTC
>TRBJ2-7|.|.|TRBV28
CASSFGEVPEQYF
TGTGCCAGCAGTTTCGGGGAGGTACCCGAGCAGTACTTC
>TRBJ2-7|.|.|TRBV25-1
CASTGGSRPPPYEQYF
TGTGCCAGCACCGGCGGATCCCGGCCCCCTCCCTACGAGCAGTACTTC
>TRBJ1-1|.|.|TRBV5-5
CASSLGAGSGAFF
TGTGCCAGCAGCTTGGGGGCGGGGTCTGGAGCTTTCTTT
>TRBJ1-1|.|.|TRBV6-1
CASSGNGVNTEAFF
TGTGCCAGCAGTGGGAATGGGGTGAACACTGAAGCTTTCTTT
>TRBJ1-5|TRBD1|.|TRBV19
CASGGQGSNQPQHF
TGTGCCAGTGGTGGACAGGGCAGCAATCAGCCCCAGCATTTT
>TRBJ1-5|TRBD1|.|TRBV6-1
CASRKDRGPDQPQHF
TGTGCCAGCAGGAAAGACAGGGGCCCTGATCAGCCCCAGCATTTT
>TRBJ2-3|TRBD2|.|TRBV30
CAWSVLASSTDTQYF
TGTGCCTGGAGTGTACTAGCGAGTTCCACAGATACGCAGTATTTT
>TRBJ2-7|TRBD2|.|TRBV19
CASSRIGGGNYEQYF
TGTGCCAGTAGTCGGATTGGGGGGGGAAACTACGAGCAGTACTTC
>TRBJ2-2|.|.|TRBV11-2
CASSSGPNTGELFF
TGTGCCAGCAGCTCCGGACCGAACACCGGGGAGCTGTTTTTT
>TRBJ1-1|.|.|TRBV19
CASISVGSEDTEAFF
TGTGCCAGTATATCGGTAGGGAGCGAGGACACTGAAGCTTTCTTT
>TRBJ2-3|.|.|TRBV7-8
CASSFSRFRGERTDTQYF
TGTGCCAGCAGCTTCTCCCGATTTCGAGGGGAGCGAACAGATACGCAGTATTTT
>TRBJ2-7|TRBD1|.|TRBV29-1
CSVQRSGGNEQYF
TGCAGCGTCCAAAGGTCAGGGGGAAACGAGCAGTACTTC
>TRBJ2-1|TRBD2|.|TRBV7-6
CASSLAPPLAAGVGNEQFF
TGTGCCAGCAGCTTAGCCCCGCCCCTAGCGGCGGGAGTGGGTAATGAGCAGTTCTTC
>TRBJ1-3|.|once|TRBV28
CASSSGGFGQSGNTIYF
TGTGCCAGCAGTTCAGGAGGTTTCGGACAGTCTGGAAACACCATATATTTT
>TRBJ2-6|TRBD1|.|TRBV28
CASSDRGMRSGANVLTF
TGTGCCAGCAGCGACAGGGGGATGCGGTCTGGGGCCAACGTCCTGACTTTC
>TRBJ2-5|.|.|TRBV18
CASSPLDSETQYF
TGTGCCAGCTCACCTTTGGATTCTGAGACCCAGTACTTC
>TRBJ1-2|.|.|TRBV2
CASSEHGIYGYTF
TGTGCCAGCAGTGAGCACGGGATATATGGCTACACCTTC
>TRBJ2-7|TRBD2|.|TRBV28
CASSLATSGGYEQYF
TGTGCCAGCAGTTTGGCGACTAGCGGGGGTTACGAGCAGTACTTC
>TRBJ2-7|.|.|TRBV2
CASSSFTYEQYF
TGTGCCAGCAGCTCCTTTACCTACGAGCAGTACTTC
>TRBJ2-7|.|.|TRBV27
CASSPHPRLYEQYF
TGTGCCAGCAGCCCTCACCCAAGGCTCTACGAGCAGTACTTC
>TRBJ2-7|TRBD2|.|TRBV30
CAYKMGGSYYEQYF
TGTGCCTACAAAATGGGCGGGAGTTACTACGAGCAGTACTTC